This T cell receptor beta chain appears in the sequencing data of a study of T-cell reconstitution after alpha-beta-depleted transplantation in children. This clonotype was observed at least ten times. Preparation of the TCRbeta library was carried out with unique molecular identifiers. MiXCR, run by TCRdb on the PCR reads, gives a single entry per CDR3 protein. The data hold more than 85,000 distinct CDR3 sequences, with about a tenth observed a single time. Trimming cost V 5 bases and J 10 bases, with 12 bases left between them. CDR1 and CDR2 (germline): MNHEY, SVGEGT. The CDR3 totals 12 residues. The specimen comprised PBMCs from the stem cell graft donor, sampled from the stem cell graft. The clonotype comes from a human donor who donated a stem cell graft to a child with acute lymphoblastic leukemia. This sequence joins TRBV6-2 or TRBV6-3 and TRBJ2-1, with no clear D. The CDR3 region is CASSRIPAEQFF. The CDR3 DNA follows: TGTGCCAGCAGTCGCATTCCCGCGGAGCAGTTCTTC.